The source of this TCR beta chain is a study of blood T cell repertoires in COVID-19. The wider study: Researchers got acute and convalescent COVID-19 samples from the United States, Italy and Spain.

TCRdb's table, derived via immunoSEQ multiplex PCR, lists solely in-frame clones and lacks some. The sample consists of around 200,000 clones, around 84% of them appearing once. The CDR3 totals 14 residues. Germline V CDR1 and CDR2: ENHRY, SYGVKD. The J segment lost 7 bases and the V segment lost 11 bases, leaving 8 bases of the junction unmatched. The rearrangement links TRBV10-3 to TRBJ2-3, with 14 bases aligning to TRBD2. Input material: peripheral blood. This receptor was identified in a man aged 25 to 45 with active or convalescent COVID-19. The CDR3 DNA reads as TGTGCCGTGGGGACTAGCGGGAGTAAGAATACGCAGTATTTT. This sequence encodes CAVGTSGSKNTQYF.